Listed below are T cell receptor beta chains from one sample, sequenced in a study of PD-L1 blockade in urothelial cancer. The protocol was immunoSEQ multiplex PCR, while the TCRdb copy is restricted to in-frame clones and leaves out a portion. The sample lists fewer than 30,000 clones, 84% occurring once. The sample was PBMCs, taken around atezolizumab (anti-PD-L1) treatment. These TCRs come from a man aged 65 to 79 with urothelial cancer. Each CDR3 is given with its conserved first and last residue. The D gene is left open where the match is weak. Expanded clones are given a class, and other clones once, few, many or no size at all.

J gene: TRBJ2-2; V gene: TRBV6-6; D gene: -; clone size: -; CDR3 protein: CASSYAPGDSNGELFF; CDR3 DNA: TGTGCCAGCAGTTACGCCCCCGGAGATTCGAACGGGGAGCTGTTTTTT
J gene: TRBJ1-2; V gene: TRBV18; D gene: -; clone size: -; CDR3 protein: CASSPMRTGVGYTF; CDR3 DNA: TGTGCCAGCTCACCAATGAGAACAGGCGTTGGCTACACCTTC
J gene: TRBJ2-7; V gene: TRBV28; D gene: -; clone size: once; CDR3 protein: CASMNGNSYEQYF; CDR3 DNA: TGTGCCAGCATGAACGGGAACTCCTACGAGCAGTACTTC
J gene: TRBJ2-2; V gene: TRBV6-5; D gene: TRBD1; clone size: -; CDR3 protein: CASSLGQGTGELFF; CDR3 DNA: TGTGCCAGCAGTTTAGGACAGGGAACCGGGGAGCTGTTTTTT
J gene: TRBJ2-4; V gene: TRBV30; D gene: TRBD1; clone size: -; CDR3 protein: CAWDTGTGKNIQYF; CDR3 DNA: TGTGCCTGGGACACCGGGACAGGCAAAAACATTCAGTACTTC
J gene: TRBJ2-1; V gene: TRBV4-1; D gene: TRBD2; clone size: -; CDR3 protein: CASSQFSGRENNEQFF; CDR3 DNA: TGCGCCAGCAGCCAGTTTAGCGGGAGAGAGAACAATGAGCAGTTCTTC
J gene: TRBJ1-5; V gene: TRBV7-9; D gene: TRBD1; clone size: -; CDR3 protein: CASSLGTGDQPQHF; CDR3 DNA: TGTGCCAGCAGCTTGGGGACAGGTGATCAGCCCCAGCATTTT
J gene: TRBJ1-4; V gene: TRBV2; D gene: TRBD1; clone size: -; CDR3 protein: CASRAGGNSEKLFF; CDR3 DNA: TGTGCCAGCAGGGCAGGGGGCAATAGTGAAAAACTGTTTTTT
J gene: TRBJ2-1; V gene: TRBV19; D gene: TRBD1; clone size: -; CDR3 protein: CASTLDRDYNEQFF; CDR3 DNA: TGTGCCAGTACCCTGGACAGGGACTACAATGAGCAGTTCTTC
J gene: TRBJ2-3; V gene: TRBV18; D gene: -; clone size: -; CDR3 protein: CASSPTAGEGTDTQYF; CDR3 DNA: TGTGCCAGCTCACCAACTGCGGGCGAGGGCACAGATACGCAGTATTTT
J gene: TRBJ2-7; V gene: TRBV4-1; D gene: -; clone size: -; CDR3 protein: CASSQSQGYYEQYF; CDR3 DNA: TGCGCCAGCAGCCAATCACAGGGCTACTACGAGCAGTACTTC
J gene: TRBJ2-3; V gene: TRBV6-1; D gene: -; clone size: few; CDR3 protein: CASSNWRTDTQYF; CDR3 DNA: TGTGCCAGCAGTAACTGGAGGACAGATACGCAGTATTTT
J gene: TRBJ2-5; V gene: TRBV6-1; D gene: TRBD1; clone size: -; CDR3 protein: CASSQGTALYAQYF; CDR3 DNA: TGTGCCAGCAGTCAAGGGACAGCTCTCTACGCCCAGTACTTC
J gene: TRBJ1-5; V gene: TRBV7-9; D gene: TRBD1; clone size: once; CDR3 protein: CASSSFDRVNQPQHF; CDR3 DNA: TGTGCCAGCAGCTCATTTGACAGGGTGAATCAGCCCCAGCATTTT
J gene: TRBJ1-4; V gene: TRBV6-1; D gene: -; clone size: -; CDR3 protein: CASGARATNEKLFF; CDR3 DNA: TGTGCCAGTGGGGCCCGGGCAACTAATGAAAAACTGTTTTTT
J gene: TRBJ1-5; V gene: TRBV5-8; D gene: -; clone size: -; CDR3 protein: CASSLALQGPGGQPQHF; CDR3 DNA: TGTGCCAGCAGCTTGGCTCTGCAGGGGCCAGGCGGTCAGCCCCAGCATTTT
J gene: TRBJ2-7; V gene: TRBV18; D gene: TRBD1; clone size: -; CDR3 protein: CASSPLRGTGGYEQYF; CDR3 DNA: TGTGCCAGCTCACCCTTACGGGGGACAGGGGGCTACGAGCAGTACTTC
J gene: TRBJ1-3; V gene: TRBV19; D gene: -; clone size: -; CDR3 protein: CASSMAVFSGNTIYF; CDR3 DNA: TGTGCCAGTAGTATGGCAGTTTTCTCTGGAAACACCATATATTTT
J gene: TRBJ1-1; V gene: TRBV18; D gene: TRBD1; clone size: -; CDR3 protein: CASSPLGQGMNTEAFF; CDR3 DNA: TGTGCCAGCTCACCATTAGGACAGGGCATGAACACTGAAGCTTTCTTT
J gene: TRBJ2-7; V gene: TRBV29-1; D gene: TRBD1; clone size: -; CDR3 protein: CSVVVTGREQYF; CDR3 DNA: TGCAGCGTTGTTGTGACAGGGCGAGAGCAGTACTTC
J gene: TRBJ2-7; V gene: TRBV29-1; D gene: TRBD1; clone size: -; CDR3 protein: CSAETGIYEQYF; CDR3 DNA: TGCAGCGCTGAGACAGGGATCTACGAGCAGTACTTC
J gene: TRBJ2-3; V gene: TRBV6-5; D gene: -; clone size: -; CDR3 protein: CASRAQGTDTQYF; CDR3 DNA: TGTGCCAGCAGGGCACAGGGCACAGATACGCAGTATTTT
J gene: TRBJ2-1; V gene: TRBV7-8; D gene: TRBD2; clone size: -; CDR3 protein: CASSSLAGGRYNEQFF; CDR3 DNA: TGTGCCAGCAGCTCCTTAGCGGGAGGGAGGTACAATGAGCAGTTCTTC
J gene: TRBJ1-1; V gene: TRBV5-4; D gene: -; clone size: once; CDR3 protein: CASSLPGRANTEAFF; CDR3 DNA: TGTGCCAGCAGCTTACCTGGCAGGGCGAACACTGAAGCTTTCTTT
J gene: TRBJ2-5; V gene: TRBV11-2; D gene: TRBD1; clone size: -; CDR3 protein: CASSFGTGGETQYF; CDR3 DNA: TGTGCCAGCAGCTTCGGGACAGGGGGGGAGACCCAGTACTTC
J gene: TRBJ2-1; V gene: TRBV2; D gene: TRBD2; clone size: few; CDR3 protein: CASSDGTSGHNEQFF; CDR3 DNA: TGTGCCAGCAGTGATGGGACTAGCGGGCACAATGAGCAGTTCTTC
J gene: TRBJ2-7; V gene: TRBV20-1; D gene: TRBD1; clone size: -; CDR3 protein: CSARESDRGIF; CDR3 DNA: TGCAGTGCGAGAGAATCGGACAGGGGGATCTTC
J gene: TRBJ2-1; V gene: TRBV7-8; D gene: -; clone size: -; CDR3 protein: CASSSARLNEQFF; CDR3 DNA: TGTGCCAGCAGCTCCGCGAGACTCAATGAGCAGTTCTTC
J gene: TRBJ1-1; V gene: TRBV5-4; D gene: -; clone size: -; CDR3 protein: CASSLDRAGHTEAFF; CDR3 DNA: TGTGCCAGCAGCTTGGACCGGGCGGGTCACACTGAAGCTTTCTTT
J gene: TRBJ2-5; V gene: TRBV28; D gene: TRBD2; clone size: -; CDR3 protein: CASSFPGLAAGEQYF; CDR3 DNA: TGTGCCAGCAGTTTTCCCGGACTAGCTGCAGGTGAGCAGTACTTC
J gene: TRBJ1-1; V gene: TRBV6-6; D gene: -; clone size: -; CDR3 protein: CASSYRTAEAFF; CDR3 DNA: TGTGCCAGCAGTTATCGTACGGCTGAAGCTTTCTTT
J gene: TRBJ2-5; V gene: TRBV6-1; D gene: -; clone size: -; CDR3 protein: CASSLTRDQETQYF; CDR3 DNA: TGTGCCAGCAGCCTAACTAGGGATCAAGAGACCCAGTACTTC
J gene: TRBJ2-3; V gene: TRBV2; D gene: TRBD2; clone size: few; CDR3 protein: CASSGGTSSTDTQYF; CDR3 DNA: TGTGCCAGCAGTGGCGGGACTAGCTCCACAGATACGCAGTATTTT
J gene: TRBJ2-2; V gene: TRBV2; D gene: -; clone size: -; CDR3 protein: CASSEDTLGGGELFF; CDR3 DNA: TGTGCCAGCAGTGAAGACACCCTGGGGGGCGGGGAGCTGTTTTTT
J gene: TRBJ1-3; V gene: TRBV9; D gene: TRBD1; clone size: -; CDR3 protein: CASSTGGSATNTIYF; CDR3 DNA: TGTGCCAGCAGCACAGGGGGCTCGGCTACGAACACCATATATTTT
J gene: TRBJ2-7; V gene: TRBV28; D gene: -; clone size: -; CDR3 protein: CASRLRGYEQYF; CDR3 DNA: TGTGCCAGCAGACTCAGGGGTTACGAGCAGTACTTC
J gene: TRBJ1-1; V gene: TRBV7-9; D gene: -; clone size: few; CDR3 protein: CASSLASGEAFF; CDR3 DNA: TGTGCCAGCAGCTTAGCGAGTGGTGAAGCTTTCTTT
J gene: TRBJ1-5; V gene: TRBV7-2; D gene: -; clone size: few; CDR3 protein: CASSFYGQPQHF; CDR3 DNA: TGTGCCAGCAGCTTTTACGGTCAGCCCCAGCATTTT
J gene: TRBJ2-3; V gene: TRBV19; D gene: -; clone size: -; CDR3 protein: CASSLSGVYTDTQYF; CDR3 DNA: TGTGCCAGTAGCCTTTCAGGGGTTTACACAGATACGCAGTATTTT
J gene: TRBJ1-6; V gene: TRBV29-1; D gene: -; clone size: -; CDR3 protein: CSVAVQANSPLHF; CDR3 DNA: TGCAGCGTGGCCGTGCAGGCCAATTCACCCCTCCACTTT
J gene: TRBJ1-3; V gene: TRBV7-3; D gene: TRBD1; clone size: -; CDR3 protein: CASRGRVLSGNTIYF; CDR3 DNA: TGTGCCAGTAGGGGGCGCGTCCTTTCTGGAAACACCATATATTTT
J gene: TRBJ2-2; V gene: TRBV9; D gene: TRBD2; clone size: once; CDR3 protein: CASSVEASGSLGELFF; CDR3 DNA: TGTGCCAGCAGCGTAGAGGCTAGCGGGAGCCTCGGGGAGCTGTTTTTT
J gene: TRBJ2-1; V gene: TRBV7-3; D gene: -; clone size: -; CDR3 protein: CASSAGLLASDEQFF; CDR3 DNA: TGTGCCAGCAGTGCCGGACTACTGGCATCGGATGAGCAGTTCTTC
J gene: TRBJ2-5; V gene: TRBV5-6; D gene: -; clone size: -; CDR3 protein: CASSAPRQAQETQYF; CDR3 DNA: TGTGCCAGCAGCGCCCCGCGACAGGCCCAAGAGACCCAGTACTTC
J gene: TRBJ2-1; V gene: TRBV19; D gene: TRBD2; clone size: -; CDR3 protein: CASSILPSGRWNNEQFF; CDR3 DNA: TGTGCCAGTAGTATCCTCCCTAGCGGGAGATGGAACAATGAGCAGTTCTTC
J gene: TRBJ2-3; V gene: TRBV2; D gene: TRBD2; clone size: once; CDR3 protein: CASRQAGVRADTQYF; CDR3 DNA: TGTGCCAGCAGACAGGCGGGAGTGAGGGCAGATACGCAGTATTTT
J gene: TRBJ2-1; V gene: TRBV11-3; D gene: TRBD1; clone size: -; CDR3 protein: CASSLARDREQFF; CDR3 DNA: TGTGCCAGCAGCTTAGCCCGGGACAGGGAACAGTTCTTC
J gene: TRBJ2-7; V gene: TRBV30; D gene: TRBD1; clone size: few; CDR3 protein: CAWSGTGGGEQYF; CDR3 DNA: TGTGCCTGGTCCGGGACAGGAGGAGGCGAGCAGTACTTC
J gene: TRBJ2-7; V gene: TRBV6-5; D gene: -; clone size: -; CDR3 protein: CASSYSGQRREQYF; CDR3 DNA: TGTGCCAGCAGTTACTCGGGGCAGAGGCGGGAGCAGTACTTC
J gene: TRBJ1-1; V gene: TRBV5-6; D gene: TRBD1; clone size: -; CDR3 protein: CASSPELRRTGENTEAFF; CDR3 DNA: TGTGCCAGCAGCCCGGAACTACGAAGGACAGGGGAGAACACTGAAGCTTTCTTT
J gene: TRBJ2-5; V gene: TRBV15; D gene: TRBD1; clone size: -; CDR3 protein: CATSRQGEETQYF; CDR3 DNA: TGTGCCACCAGCCGACAGGGGGAAGAGACCCAGTACTTC
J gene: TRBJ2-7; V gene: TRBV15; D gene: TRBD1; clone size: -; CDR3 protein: CATSSPGQVHEQYF; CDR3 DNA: TGTGCCACCAGCAGCCCGGGACAGGTCCACGAGCAGTACTTC
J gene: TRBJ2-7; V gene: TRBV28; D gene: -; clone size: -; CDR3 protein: CASSLFGSVSYEQYF; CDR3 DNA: TGTGCCAGCAGTTTATTCGGGAGTGTTTCCTACGAGCAGTACTTC
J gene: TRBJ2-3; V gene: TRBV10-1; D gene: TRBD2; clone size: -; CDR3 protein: CASSEPGLAGGDTQYF; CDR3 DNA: TGCGCCAGCAGTGAGCCGGGACTAGCGGGAGGAGATACGCAGTATTTT
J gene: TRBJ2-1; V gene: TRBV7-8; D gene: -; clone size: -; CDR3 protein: CASSLGIAVYNEQFF; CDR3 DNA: TGTGCCAGCAGCTTGGGGATAGCGGTTTACAATGAGCAGTTCTTC